The 32 T cell receptor beta chains below come from one sample, sequenced in a study of blood T cell dynamics during melanoma immunotherapy. Time point meaning: pre-treatment baseline. Generated by immunoSEQ multiplex PCR, the TCRdb table keeps only in-frame clones and is missing some. The table includes about 15,000 clones, around 85% detected once. Sequencing used blood, obtained from a patient treated with checkpoint blockade. The receptors shown here come from a human donor with melanoma.

V usage is TRBV6-4 and J usage is TRBJ1-4; 11 bases map to TRBD1. The CDR3 is made up of 14 amino acids. CDR1 is MRHNA and CDR2 is SNTAGT in the germline V gene. The V and J ends lost 9 bases and 7 bases, in that order; junction bases with no gene match: 7. The CDR3: CARLDRGHGEKLFF. DNA for the CDR3: TGTGCCAGGCTGGACAGGGGGCACGGTGAAAAACTGTTTTTT.

This clone was seen a few times. The chain carries TRBV11-2 and TRBJ1-5; D is ambiguous. Germline lookup yields CDR1 SGHAT and CDR2 FQNNGV. V was clipped by 5 bases and J by 0 bases, with 8 bases between them. This CDR3 contains 14 residues. The CDR3 is CASSPRYSNQPQHF. DNA for the CDR3: TGTGCCAGCAGCCCACGCTATAGCAATCAGCCCCAGCATTTT.

The J gene is TRBJ1-3, the V gene TRBV19; TRBD1 matches at 7 bases. V lost 9 bases, J lost 4 bases, and 15 bases stayed unmatched. CDR1 and CDR2 (germline): LNHDA, SQIVND (reference sequence). The CDR3 has 16 residues. CDR3 nucleotides: TGTGCCAGCAAATCCGCCGAGGGGGCGCACGGAAACACCATATATTTT. Amino acids: CASKSAEGAHGNTIYF.

The V call is TRBV18, the J call TRBJ2-7, with 9 bases identical to TRBD1. The CDR3 runs to 15 residues. Looked up from germline, CDR1 is KGHSH and CDR2 is LQKENI. Trimming took 8 bases from V and 2 from J; bases not matched to a gene: 10. Here the CDR3 DNA reads TGTGCCAGCACAAGTGGCGGGACAGGGCCCTACGAGCAGTACTTC. Translation: CASTSGGTGPYEQYF.

The chain couples TRBV2 to TRBJ1-3; perhaps TRBD1 as D (6 bases). Trimming shortened V by 6 bases and J by 0 bases, and 27 bases separated the two germline ends. Per germline, CDR1 SNHLY and CDR2 FYNNEI. The CDR3 has 20 amino acids. The CDR3 DNA follows: TGTGCCAGCAGCCGCTGGGGACACCGAGGCCGGAAATTCTCTGGAAACACCATATATTTT. Translation gives CASSRWGHRGRKFSGNTIYF.

The gene calls are TRBV4-1 and TRBJ2-5, with D unclear. With the DNA end fitting TRBJ2-7 better, the J assignment may be wrong. In germline, CDR1 is MGHRA, CDR2 YSYEKL. The CDR3 contains 15 residues. For the CDR3, the DNA is TGCGCCAGCAGTCCCCCGTCGGGTGGGGCCTACGAGCAGTACTTC. Its protein product is CASSPPSGGAYEQYF.

This chain uses TRBV19 with TRBJ1-5; D possibly corresponds to TRBD1 (6 bases). Germline V lookup: CDR1 LNHDA, CDR2 SQIVND (reference sequence). This CDR3 has 15 amino acids. V lost 5 bases, J lost 2 bases, and 13 bases lay in between. CDR3 sequence reads: CASSYQGRGNQPQHF. CDR3 DNA: TGTGCCAGTAGTTACCAGGGGCGTGGCAATCAGCCCCAGCATTTT.

The CDR3 loop reads CASSLLSGYNEQFF. The DNA for the CDR3 is TGTGCCAGCAGCTTACTCTCAGGCTATAATGAGCAGTTCTTC. This chain connects TRBV7-6 to TRBJ2-1; D gene uncertain. V dropped 2 bases and J dropped 7 bases, with 12 bases sitting between them. CDR3 length: 14 amino acids. The germline CDR1 and CDR2 sequences are SGHVS and FNYEAQ.

The chain carries TRBV9 and TRBJ2-7; D is possibly TRBD1 or TRBD2 (6 bases each). CDR1 is SGDLS and CDR2 is YYNGEE in the germline V gene. The CDR3 sequence is 17 residues long. The V end lost 4 bases, the J end lost 0 bases, and 20 bases lay between the germline ends. CDR3 DNA sequence: TGTGCCAGCAGCTCCGGGGGCCAGTCCTGGAGCTCCTACGAGCAGTACTTC. As protein: CASSSGGQSWSSYEQYF.

V is TRBV6-5 and J is TRBJ2-1, with 9 bases identical to TRBD2. V lost 5 bases, J lost 10 bases, and 6 bases stayed unmatched. This CDR3 is built from 13 residues. Germline lookup yields CDR1 MNHEY and CDR2 SVGAGI. CDR3 coding DNA: TGTGCCAGCAGTAGCGGGGGGCCACGGGAGCAGTTCTTC. This translates into CASSSGGPREQFF.

The V call is TRBV29-1, the J call TRBJ2-1; D may match TRBD1 or TRBD2 (5 bases each). Germline assignment: CDR1 SQVTM and CDR2 ANQGSEA. Trimming left V 4 bases short and J 0 bases short, with 16 bases between. CDR3 length: 16 residues. The CDR3 reads CSVVGVSGSSYNEQFF. The CDR3 DNA follows: TGCAGCGTTGTGGGGGTAAGCGGTAGCTCCTACAATGAGCAGTTCTTC.

This chain joins TRBV4-2 and TRBJ1-3, with 7 bases that match TRBD1. Germline assignment: CDR1 LGHNA and CDR2 YNFKEQ. Germline trimming cut 0 bases from V and 2 bases from J; bases unmatched to any gene: 4. CDR3 size: 16 residues. This CDR3 reads CASSQEGQRTGNTIYF. CDR3 DNA: TGTGCCAGCAGCCAAGAGGGACAGAGAACTGGAAACACCATATATTTT.

The V and J genes are TRBV23-1 and TRBJ1-6; 7 bases agree with TRBD1. TRBV23-1 has ORF status, its function being uncertain. J gave up 3 bases and V 4 bases, and 9 bases lay outside the gene matches. The CDR3 sequence is 17 residues long. DNA for the CDR3: TGCGCCAGCAGTCCAGGGGGTCTCAAAATCTATAATTCACCCCTCCACTTT. Its translation is CASSPGGLKIYNSPLHF.

J is TRBJ2-1 and V is TRBV28; 8 positions match TRBD2. The CDR3 is 15 residues long. Germline CDR1 and CDR2: MDHEN and SYDVKM. J gave up 4 bases and V 6 bases, and 8 bases lay outside the gene matches. CDR3 sequence reads: CASRQLAGTYNEQFF. DNA of the CDR3: TGTGCCAGCAGACAATTAGCGGGGACGTACAATGAGCAGTTCTTC.

This chain uses TRBV28 with TRBJ2-6; 7 positions agree with TRBD1. Germline assignment: CDR1 MDHEN and CDR2 SYDVKM. Trimming at V came to 6 bases and at J to 5 bases, leaving 7 bases not matched to a gene. This CDR3 contains 15 residues. The CDR3 DNA sequence: TGTGCCAGCAGCTTAGGGGGCGGAAGGGCCAACGTCCTGACTTTC. This codes for CASSLGGGRANVLTF. Full variable domain (missing parts from reference TRBV28 and TRBJ2-6): DVKVTQSSRYLVKRTGEKVFLECVQDMDHENMFWYRQDPGLGLRLIYFSYDVKMKEKGDIPEGYSVSREKKERFSLILESASTNQTSMYLCASSLGGGRANVLTFGAGSRLTVL.

This chain's CDR3 is CASSLMGENSPLHF. For the CDR3, the DNA is TGTGCCAGCAGCTTAATGGGGGAGAATTCACCCCTCCACTTT. The V call is TRBV7-9, the J call TRBJ1-6; TRBD1 is a possible D gene (5 bases). This CDR3 spans 14 amino acids. The germline gives CDR1 SEHNR, CDR2 FQNEAQ (reference sequence). The ends were cut back, 2 bases at V and 7 bases at J, with 9 bases in the middle.

This clone appeared a single time. This sequence joins TRBV6-6 and TRBJ1-5; D is perhaps TRBD1 (5 bases). This CDR3 region has 13 residues. Germline CDR1 MNHNY, CDR2 SVGAGI (reference sequence). Trimming removed 5 bases from V and 5 bases from J, with 10 bases in between. CDR3: CASSADIYQPQHF. CDR3 DNA sequence: TGTGCCAGCAGTGCGGACATCTATCAGCCCCAGCATTTT.

This chain connects TRBV5-4 to TRBJ1-2, with D unresolved. CDR3 length: 15 residues. Trimming left V 2 bases short and J 0 bases short, with 11 bases between. Germline V gene sequence: CDR1 SGHNT, CDR2 YYREEE (reference sequence). The CDR3 here is CASSFGPGANYGYTF. Here the CDR3 DNA reads TGTGCCAGCAGCTTTGGGCCGGGAGCTAACTATGGCTACACCTTC.

The CDR3 sequence: CASSRRPDNSPLHF. DNA of the CDR3: TGTGCCAGCAGCCGGCGACCCGATAATTCACCCCTCCACTTT. The J gene is TRBJ1-6, the V gene TRBV7-9; unclear D gene. V shed 5 bases and J shed 5 bases, with 10 bases lying between them. This CDR3 comprises 14 residues. Germline V gene sequence: CDR1 SEHNR, CDR2 FQNEAQ (reference sequence).

V and J are TRBV5-4 and TRBJ1-1; no clear D. This CDR3 has 13 residues. The V gene's germline CDR1 is SGHNT and CDR2 YYREEE (reference sequence). V was shortened by 2 bases and J by 8 bases, with 13 bases between the two germline ends. CDR3: CASSLFYAGEAFF. Written as DNA, the CDR3 is TGTGCCAGCAGCTTATTTTATGCCGGGGAAGCTTTCTTT.

The chain recombines TRBV9 with TRBJ2-7, with D possibly being TRBD1 or TRBD2 (5 bases each). The CDR3 runs to 19 residues. Germline V gene data show CDR1 as SGDLS and CDR2 as YYNGEE. Trimming took 0 bases from V and 2 from J, leaving 24 bases between them. The CDR3 region is CASSVGPHGDLTSPYEQYF. The DNA of the CDR3 is TGTGCCAGCAGCGTAGGCCCTCACGGGGACCTCACATCCCCCTACGAGCAGTACTTC.

The V call is TRBV7-2, the J call TRBJ2-1, with 9 positions matching TRBD2. The V gene's germline CDR1 is SGHTA and CDR2 FQGNSA. Germline trimming cut 1 base from V and 6 bases from J; bases unmatched to any gene: 7. The length of the CDR3 is 16 residues. CDR3 amino acids: CASSLVLAGIRNEQFF. The CDR3 DNA sequence: TGTGCCAGCAGCTTAGTGCTAGCGGGGATTCGCAATGAGCAGTTCTTC.

Written as DNA, the CDR3 is TGTGCCAGCAGTCCTAGCGGGGGGTTCTATGAGCAGTTCTTC. Its protein product is CASSPSGGFYEQFF. V is TRBV28 and J is TRBJ2-1; 11 positions match TRBD2. The CDR3 covers 14 residues. V trimming: 5 bases; J trimming: 8 bases; junction bases outside the gene matches: 5. Looked up from germline, CDR1 is MDHEN and CDR2 is SYDVKM.

The V gene is TRBV6-6, the J gene TRBJ1-1; tentatively, D is TRBD1 (5 bases). CDR3 length: 14 residues. The V end was cut by 5 bases, the J end by 3 bases, with 13 bases between. CDR1 is MNHNY and CDR2 is SVGAGI in the germline V gene (reference sequence). The CDR3 sequence: CASSQRGLDTEAFF. Written as DNA, the CDR3 is TGTGCCAGCAGTCAAAGGGGATTGGACACTGAAGCTTTCTTT.

A remark on this clone: Its ends do not fully match the called genes, so a read error is possible. V gene TRBV2 combines with J gene TRBJ2-7; 12 bases are a match to TRBD1. From germline, CDR1 is SNHLY and CDR2 FYNNEI. CDR3 size: 15 residues. The DNA for the CDR3 is TGTGCCAGCAGGGAAGGGACAGGGGGCTTCCACGAGCAGTACTTC. It specifies CASREGTGGFHEQYF.

This chain links TRBV5-4 with TRBJ2-3; 7 bases are a match to TRBD1. This CDR3 comprises 14 residues. V dropped 7 bases and J dropped 3; count of bases not matched to a gene: 8. Per the germline V gene, CDR1 is SGHNT and CDR2 is YYREEE (reference sequence). The CDR3 spells CASFRQGETDTQYF. The CDR3 coding sequence is TGTGCCAGCTTCCGACAGGGTGAAACAGATACGCAGTATTTT.

The CDR3 DNA reads TGTGCCAGCAGCTTCGAACAGGGGCTAGATACGCAGTATTTT. Translated, it gives CASSFEQGLDTQYF. The rearrangement joins TRBV5-8 to TRBJ2-3, with TRBD1 identical over 7 bases. Trimming cost V 2 bases and J 5 bases; bases outside gene matches: 5. The CDR3 runs 14 residues. CDR1 is SGHTS and CDR2 is YDEGEE in the germline V gene.

This clone was counted a few times. This chain links TRBV4-1 with TRBJ1-1, with D possibly matching TRBD1 (5 bases). Germline V gives CDR1 MGHRA, CDR2 YSYEKL. Trimming cost V 4 bases and J 0 bases, with 12 bases left between them. The length of the CDR3 is 15 residues. CDR3 residues: CASSLGRYMNTEAFF. Here the CDR3 DNA reads TGCGCCAGCAGCCTGGGACGGTATATGAACACTGAAGCTTTCTTT.

The chain carries TRBV30 and TRBJ2-1; 9 positions match TRBD1. CDR1 GTSNPN and CDR2 SVGIG come from the germline V gene (reference sequence). The CDR3 is 19 residues long. The ends lost 2 bases at V and 0 bases at J; junction bases unmatched: 14. CDR3 sequence: CAWSCWDRDFSSSYNEQFF. As DNA, the CDR3 is TGTGCCTGGAGTTGTTGGGACAGGGATTTTTCCAGCTCCTACAATGAGCAGTTCTTC.

The rearrangement uses TRBV5-6 and TRBJ1-6; TRBD1 might be the D (5 bases). Trimming pared 0 bases from V and 7 bases from J, leaving 11 bases between. CDR3 length equals 15 residues. CDR1 SGHDT and CDR2 YYEEEE come from the germline V gene. The CDR3 region has the DNA TGTGCCAGCAGCTTGGCAGGTCAGGGAAATTCACCCCTCCACTTT. This gives the protein CASSLAGQGNSPLHF.

This clone was recorded once. This chain uses TRBV5-1 with TRBJ2-1; the D gene is possibly TRBD1 (6 bases). Trimming cost V 4 bases and J 0 bases, with 11 bases left between them. CDR3 length equals 15 residues. Germline values: CDR1 SGHRS, CDR2 YFSETQ. The CDR3 reads CASSITGSSYNEQFF. The CDR3, as DNA: TGCGCCAGCAGCATCACAGGGAGCTCCTACAATGAGCAGTTCTTC. The variable domain in full, with the rest retrieved from reference TRBV5-1 and TRBJ2-1, is KAGVTQTPRYLIKTRGQQVTLSCSPISGHRSVSWYQQTPGQGLQFLFEYFSETQRNKGNFPGRFSGRQFSNSRSEMNVSTLELGDSALYLCASSITGSSYNEQFFGPGTRLTVL.

J is TRBJ2-1 and V is TRBV9; 12 bases align to TRBD2. The CDR3 covers 15 residues. Germline CDR1 reads SGDLS; CDR2 reads YYNGEE. Germline trimming cut 5 bases from V and 5 bases from J; bases unmatched to any gene: 5. The CDR3 DNA sequence: TGTGCCAGCAGTAAACTAGCGGGGGGTAACAATGAGCAGTTCTTC. Amino acids: CASSKLAGGNNEQFF.